This T cell receptor beta chain emerged from a study of STAT3 mutations in large granular lymphocyte leukemia. This CDR3 contains 16 residues. The germline V gene has CDR1 SGHDT and CDR2 YYEEEE. V was clipped by 1 base and J by 2 bases; unmatched bases: 6. Data came from immunoSEQ multiplex PCR; TCRdb stores just in-frame clones and leaves some out. The profile shows fewer than 20,000 clones, around 90% of them singletons. Remarks on this clone: Its antigen is still unknown.

General observations from the study: Every T-LGLL patient had at least one immunodominant TCRbeta clonotype.

This clonotype was obtained from a woman aged 50 to 65 with T-cell large granular lymphocyte leukemia. Some clones in this sample may be carry-over from other donors' samples. This rearrangement joins TRBV5-6 to TRBJ2-5; 9 bases match TRBD2. The sample taken for sequencing was peripheral blood mononuclear cells. The CDR3 loop is CASSLIAGEGQETQYF. The CDR3 DNA follows: TGTGCCAGCAGCTTGATAGCGGGAGAGGGGCAAGAGACCCAGTACTTC.